The rows below give T cell receptor beta chains drawn from one sample of a study of sequential checkpoint blockade in melanoma. Clones were sequenced by immunoSEQ multiplex PCR, and TCRdb holds only the in-frame ones, with some missing. This table has tens of thousands of clones, 86% appearing once. Sequenced material: CD8+ T cells sorted from blood (inferred from file names), taken from a patient given nivolumab and ipilimumab in sequence. Receptors were obtained from a human donor with melanoma. The CDR3 runs from the conserved cysteine through the conserved F or W. A D gene is named only where the DNA matches it firmly.

v_gene	j_gene	d_gene	CDR3aa
TRBV2	TRBJ1-1	.	CASSPGHGNTEAFF
TRBV9	TRBJ2-1	TRBD1	CASSVWALPDREESDEQFF
TRBV28	TRBJ2-1	.	CASSLNRAYNEQFF
TRBV7-9	TRBJ2-7	.	CASSNPDRYIPEQYF
TRBV27	TRBJ1-5	.	CASRKGGSNQPQHF
TRBV27	TRBJ2-7	TRBD1	CASSFQQGAGEQYF
TRBV5-1	TRBJ2-3	.	CASSWGLGLSTDTQYF
TRBV21-1	TRBJ2-7	.	CASSRYEQYF
TRBV5-1	TRBJ2-5	.	CASSLERGIEETQYF
TRBV6-5	TRBJ1-2	.	CASSFGASYGYTF
TRBV7-6	TRBJ2-7	TRBD1	CASSLAPDRADEQYF
TRBV7-9	.	TRBD2	CASSSGSGNEQYF
TRBV4-2	TRBJ2-1	.	CASSTGNEQFF
TRBV27	TRBJ2-7	.	CASSRTGGGQTHYEQYF
TRBV27	TRBJ2-7	.	CASSDTYYEQYF
TRBV7-6	TRBJ1-1	.	CASSGGQNTEAFF
TRBV27	TRBJ2-7	.	CASSSSDLSYEQYF
TRBV6-1	TRBJ2-1	TRBD2	CASSEGLAGGPYNEQFF
TRBV11-2	TRBJ1-1	TRBD1	CASSLTGATEAFF
TRBV5-6	TRBJ1-5	.	CASSGGGMGNQPQHF
TRBV25-1	TRBJ2-1	.	CASSDTSYNEQFF
TRBV14	TRBJ2-3	TRBD2	CASSQEGLAGLYTDTQYF
TRBV4-3	TRBJ2-1	.	CASSQDRQGGNEQFF
TRBV7-9	TRBJ1-1	TRBD1	CASRWTGGDEAFF
TRBV11-1	TRBJ1-2	.	CASSPAGDINGYTF
TRBV7-9	TRBJ2-7	TRBD2	CASSTSGTQQYF
TRBV7-8	TRBJ2-7	TRBD2	CASSLGTSGSEQYF
TRBV19	TRBJ1-2	.	CASSGYGYTF
TRBV14	TRBJ2-6	TRBD1	CASSQVGTVEFGANVLTF
TRBV5-1	TRBJ2-5	TRBD2	CASSPGLAEIQETQYF
TRBV4-3	TRBJ2-2	.	CASSQDWGQTTGELFF
TRBV7-9	TRBJ2-7	TRBD1	CASSHEPDRGKEQYF
TRBV28	TRBJ2-7	.	CASSLGPSLVYEQYF
TRBV6-6	TRBJ2-3	TRBD1	CASSSPDRDRTDTQYF
TRBV7-3	TRBJ2-7	.	CASSLTGREVDF
TRBV9	TRBJ1-5	.	CASASGNSNQPQHF
TRBV5-1	TRBJ1-2	TRBD1	CASKRQGSTNYGYTF
TRBV7-3	TRBJ2-1	TRBD2	CASSSNEGLALGDEQFF
TRBV7-3	TRBJ2-1	TRBD2	CASSLILAGYNEQFF
TRBV30	.	TRBD1	CAWIVPRTGDSYEQYF
TRBV7-9	TRBJ1-1	TRBD1	CASRGTGAKAEAFF
TRBV5-8	TRBJ1-3	.	CASSLSPLAAGAIYF
TRBV7-9	TRBJ2-4	.	CASSSPILVAKNIQYF
TRBV9	TRBJ2-1	TRBD2	CASSDWTSDNEQFF
TRBV7-8	TRBJ1-1	.	CASSLAAGDAEAFF
TRBV11-3	TRBJ2-5	TRBD2	CASTVRGLADQETQYF
TRBV29-1	TRBJ2-1	TRBD1	CSVELRDRAYNEQFF
TRBV13	TRBJ2-3	TRBD1	CASSRRGGPDTQYF
TRBV28	TRBJ1-2	TRBD1	CASSYHRDRVLLFGYTF
TRBV19	TRBJ2-7	.	CASSIGGLAYEQYF
TRBV30	TRBJ2-3	.	CAWSESSSLTDTQYF
TRBV27	TRBJ2-5	TRBD1	CASSLTGGQTQYF
TRBV27	TRBJ1-1	TRBD1	CASSLHWDRAINTEAFF
TRBV18	TRBJ2-7	.	CASSPGAGEQYF
TRBV9	TRBJ2-7	TRBD2	CASSVAGGLAYEQYF
TRBV19	TRBJ1-1	.	CASSIGPATEAFF
TRBV4-1	TRBJ2-7	TRBD2	CASSLAGALSYEQYF
TRBV7-9	TRBJ2-5	TRBD2	CASSPRTSGRQETQYF
TRBV4-3	TRBJ2-1	.	CASSQDRGYEQFF